The clone carrying this T cell receptor beta chain was observed a single time. The antigen is undetermined. Caucasian, healthy and from Russia, the donors were aged between about 6 and 100. The data are from a study of blood T cells in healthy people across ages. Whole-study results and caveats: Donors of long life had a larger count of naive CD4+ cells and greater diversity than aged donors. Per million T cells, TCR beta diversity dropped about linearly as age rose.

With a J-beta primer mix and a sample-barcoded 5' primer, a second PCR ran about 7 to 12 cycles. TCRdb reprocessed the 5' RACE reads with MiXCR, giving one entry per CDR3 protein. The sample lists 1.5 million or so distinct CDR3 sequences; approximately 40% were seen once. The J segment lost 7 bases and the V segment lost 4 bases, leaving 16 bases of the junction unmatched. The germline CDR1 and CDR2 sequences are MDHEN and SYDVKM. There are 16 residues in the CDR3. This TCR came from a woman aged 18 to 35 in good health. The sequencing sample was made of blood. This sequence joins TRBV28 and TRBJ2-7; 7 nucleotides match TRBD2. The CDR3 DNA reads as TGTGCCAGCAGTTCTGGCTCTAGCGGATCCTACAATGAGCAGTACTTC. Translated, it gives CASSSGSSGSYNEQYF.